Shown below are 16 T cell receptor beta chains from a single sample sequenced in a study of CD8+ T cells in alopecia areata. Extracted from the samples, RNA was reverse transcribed into cDNA to serve as the sequencing template. The repertoire was sequenced with immunoSEQ multiplex PCR; TCRdb's copy has only in-frame clones and lacks some. The data contain some 200,000 clones, 58% of them singletons. The treatment is: oral pan-JAK inhibitor, 5-10 mg twice daily. The sequences come from CD4+ T cells sorted from blood, collected at week 24, from a patient treated with tofacitinib. The receptors shown here come from a human donor with alopecia areata.

The chain is built from TRBV5-1 and TRBJ2-5; the match to TRBD1 covers 9 bases. With 4 bases clipped from V and 1 base from J, the junction kept 5 bases outside the gene matches. The CDR3 runs to 15 residues. Germline CDR1 reads SGHRS; CDR2 reads YFSETQ. The CDR3 DNA sequence: TGCGCCAGCAGCCTAGAGACAGGGGGCCAAGAGACCCAGTACTTC. Translating it yields CASSLETGGQETQYF.

The chain couples TRBV6-1 to TRBJ2-3; 7 bases match TRBD1. Germline assignment: CDR1 MNHNS and CDR2 SASEGT. V shed 3 bases, J shed 4 bases, and the junction held 7 bases outside the gene matches. This CDR3 has 15 residues. Here the CDR3 reads CASSEGQYGPDTQYF. CDR3 DNA: TGTGCCAGCAGTGAGGGACAGTATGGGCCAGATACGCAGTATTTT.

The CDR3 protein is CASSLGQDSGANVLTF. In DNA form, the CDR3 reads TGTGCCAGCAGCCTGGGGCAGGACTCTGGGGCCAACGTCCTGACTTTC. This rearrangement joins TRBV7-9 to TRBJ2-6, with D possibly TRBD1 on 5 matching bases. The germline V gene encodes CDR1 SEHNR and CDR2 FQNEAQ (reference sequence). Trimming shortened V by 5 bases and J by 0 bases, and 11 bases separated the two germline ends. The CDR3 covers 16 residues. The full variable domain, completed using reference TRBV7-9 and TRBJ2-6, is DTGVSQNPRHKITKRGQNVTFRCDPISEHNRLYWYRQTLGQGPEFLTYFQNEAQLEKSRLLSDRFSAERPKGSFSTLEIQRTEQGDSAMYLCASSLGQDSGANVLTFGAGSRLTVL.

The rearrangement joins TRBV30 to TRBJ2-7, with 10 bases aligning to TRBD2. V shed 3 bases and J 3 bases; nucleotides not matched to a gene: 8. CDR1 GTSNPN and CDR2 SVGIG come from the germline V gene (reference sequence). CDR3 length: 15 amino acids. CDR3 residues: CAWSYGIAGGYEQYF. The DNA of the CDR3 is TGTGCCTGGAGCTATGGAATAGCGGGAGGCTACGAGCAGTACTTC.

The chain couples TRBV10-3 to TRBJ1-4; a possible D gene is TRBD1 (5 bases). This CDR3 comprises 13 residues. The germline V gene has CDR1 ENHRY and CDR2 SYGVKD. V lost 4 bases and J lost 8, with 11 bases in between. The CDR3 protein is CAISVVSGEKLFF. The CDR3 DNA follows: TGTGCCATCAGTGTGGTATCAGGGGAAAAACTGTTTTTT.

The chain joins TRBV4-2 to TRBJ2-2; no definite D call. The CDR3 runs to 12 residues. Germline V CDR1 and CDR2: LGHNA, YNFKEQ. Trimming removed 1 base from V and 9 bases from J, with 6 bases in between. The CDR3 here is CASSQARRELFF. The DNA for the CDR3 is TGTGCCAGCAGCCAAGCCCGCAGGGAGCTGTTTTTT.

The CDR3 protein is CAWSLPGNSGANVLTF. The CDR3 nucleotides read TGTGCCTGGAGTTTACCAGGGAACTCTGGGGCCAACGTCCTGACTTTC. V gene TRBV30 combines with J gene TRBJ2-6, with a tentative D call TRBD1 (5 bases). The length of the CDR3 is 16 residues. Trimming pared 2 bases from V and 0 bases from J, leaving 11 bases between. Germline-derived CDR1 and CDR2 are GTSNPN and SVGIG (reference sequence). The full variable domain, its missing parts supplied by reference TRBV30 and TRBJ2-6, is SQTIHQWPATLVQPVGSPLSLECTVEGTSNPNLYWYRQAAGRGLQLLFYSVGIGQISSEVPQNLSASRPQDRQFILSSKKLLLSDSGFYLCAWSLPGNSGANVLTFGAGSRLTVL.

This chain links TRBV11-2 with TRBJ1-6; D is possibly TRBD1 (6 bases). In germline, CDR1 is SGHAT, CDR2 FQNNGV. This CDR3 is 14 amino acids long. Trimming stripped 5 bases from V and 4 bases from J, with 9 bases between. In DNA, the CDR3 is TGTGCCAGCAGCCGGGACAATTATAATTCACCCCTCCACTTT. It codes for CASSRDNYNSPLHF.

The chain carries TRBV5-1 and TRBJ2-3; weak D call: TRBD1 (6 bases). This CDR3 is 14 amino acids long. Germline-derived CDR1 and CDR2 are SGHRS and YFSETQ. Trimming removed 4 bases at V and 1 base at J, with 10 bases between. CDR3 sequence: CASSRTAGTDTQYF. The CDR3 bases are TGCGCCAGCAGCCGGACAGCAGGCACAGATACGCAGTATTTT.

The genes are TRBV15 and TRBJ2-5; 8 positions agree with TRBD2. V was pared by 1 base and J by 4 bases, with 5 bases of the junction left unmatched. CDR1 is LNHNV, CDR2 YYDKDF, per germline (reference sequence). The CDR3 is made up of 15 amino acids. In DNA form, the CDR3 reads TGTGCCACCAGCAGAGGCCGGGAGGGCGGAGAGACCCAGTACTTC. Residues: CATSRGREGGETQYF.

This rearrangement joins TRBV7-8 to TRBJ2-5, with D possibly matching TRBD1 (5 bases). Per germline, CDR1 SGHVS and CDR2 FQNEAQ. This CDR3 has 14 amino acids. V was shortened by 1 base and J by 1 base, with 7 bases between the two germline ends. CDR3: CASSLGGIQETQYF. CDR3 nucleotide sequence: TGTGCCAGCAGCTTAGGGGGCATCCAAGAGACCCAGTACTTC.

This clone was recorded at least ten times. Other DNA sequences in the sample encode the same CDR3. J is TRBJ1-2 and V is TRBV7-2; no clear D. CDR3 length: 11 residues. V lost 2 bases to trimming and J lost 3 bases, with 1 base between them. CDR1 and CDR2 from the germline V gene are SGHTA and FQGNSA. The CDR3 DNA sequence: TGTGCCAGCAGCTTATACTATGGCTACACCTTC. Translating it yields CASSLYYGYTF.

V gene TRBV10-3 combines with J gene TRBJ2-7, with 7 bases matching TRBD2. Germline V gene data show CDR1 as ENHRY and CDR2 as SYGVKD. V lost 8 bases, J lost 9 bases, and 13 bases stayed unmatched. This CDR3 is built from 13 residues. The CDR3 protein is CAIQIGLAEAQYF. CDR3 sequence (DNA): TGTGCCATCCAAATTGGGCTAGCGGAGGCGCAGTACTTC.

This clone was observed a handful of times. The chain links TRBV28 to TRBJ2-5; 7 bases align to TRBD2. With V trimmed by 2 bases and J by 5 bases, 8 bases remained unmatched. This CDR3 has 15 amino acids. The germline CDR1 and CDR2 sequences are MDHEN and SYDVKM. As DNA, the CDR3 is TGTGCCAGCAGTTTACCGGGGGGAATGGTGGAGACCCAGTACTTC. Its protein product is CASSLPGGMVETQYF. The whole variable domain, remainder taken from reference TRBV28 and TRBJ2-5, is DVKVTQSSRYLVKRTGEKVFLECVQDMDHENMFWYRQDPGLGLRLIYFSYDVKMKEKGDIPEGYSVSREKKERFSLILESASTNQTSMYLCASSLPGGMVETQYFGPGTRLLVL.

The chain uses TRBV2 and TRBJ1-5; D unclear. The germline V and J ends were trimmed by 1 base and 0 bases, with 7 bases remaining between them. In germline, CDR1 is SNHLY, CDR2 FYNNEI. The CDR3 contains 15 residues. This CDR3 reads CASSEGPTSNQPQHF. DNA of the CDR3: TGTGCCAGCAGTGAAGGGCCAACTAGCAATCAGCCCCAGCATTTT.

This clone turned up a few times. The chain employs TRBV27 and TRBJ2-3; no firm D call. Trimming shortened V by 0 bases and J by 1 base, and 5 bases separated the two germline ends. This CDR3 is built from 14 residues. The germline V gene has CDR1 MNHEY and CDR2 SMNVEV (reference sequence). CDR3 DNA sequence: TGTGCCAGCAGTTTATCTCTTGGCACAGATACGCAGTATTTT. It is translated as CASSLSLGTDTQYF.